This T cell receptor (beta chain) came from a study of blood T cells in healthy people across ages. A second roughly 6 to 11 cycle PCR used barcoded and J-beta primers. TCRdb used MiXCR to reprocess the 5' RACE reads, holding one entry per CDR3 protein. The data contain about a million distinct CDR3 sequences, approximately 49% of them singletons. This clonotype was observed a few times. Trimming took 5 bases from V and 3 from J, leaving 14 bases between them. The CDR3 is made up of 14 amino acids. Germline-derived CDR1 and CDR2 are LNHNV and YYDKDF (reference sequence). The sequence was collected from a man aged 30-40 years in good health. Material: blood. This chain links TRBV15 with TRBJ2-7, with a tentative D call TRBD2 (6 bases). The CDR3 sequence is CATSPTLEGYEQYF. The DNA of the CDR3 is TGTGCCACCAGCCCAACCCTGGAGGGCTACGAGCAGTACTTC.